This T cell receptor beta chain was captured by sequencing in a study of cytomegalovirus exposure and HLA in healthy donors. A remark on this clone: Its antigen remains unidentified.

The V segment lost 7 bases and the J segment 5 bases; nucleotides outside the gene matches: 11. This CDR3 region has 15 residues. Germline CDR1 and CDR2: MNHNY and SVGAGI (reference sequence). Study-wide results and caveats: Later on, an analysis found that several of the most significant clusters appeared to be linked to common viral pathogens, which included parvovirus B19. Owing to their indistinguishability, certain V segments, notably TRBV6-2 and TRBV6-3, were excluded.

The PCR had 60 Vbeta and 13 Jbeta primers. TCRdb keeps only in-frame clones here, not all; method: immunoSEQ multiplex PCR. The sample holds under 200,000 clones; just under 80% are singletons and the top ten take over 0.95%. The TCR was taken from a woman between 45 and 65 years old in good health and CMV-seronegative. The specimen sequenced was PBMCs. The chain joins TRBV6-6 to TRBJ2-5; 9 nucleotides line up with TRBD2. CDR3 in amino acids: CASTYGVAGAETQYF. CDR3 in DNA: TGTGCCAGCACCTACGGGGTAGCGGGAGCTGAGACCCAGTACTTC.